This T cell receptor (beta chain) was retrieved from a study of cytomegalovirus exposure and HLA in healthy donors. Trimming shortened V by 3 bases and J by 2 bases, and 20 bases separated the two germline ends. Germline V gene data show CDR1 as LNHNV and CDR2 as YYDKDF (reference sequence). The CDR3 covers 17 residues. This clone came up a few times. Antigen specificity is unknown. The primer mix had 60 Vbeta and 13 Jbeta primers. The assay was immunoSEQ multiplex PCR, and TCRdb's table has in-frame clones only and misses some. The data hold 150,000 to 170,000 clones, with 65% to 85% observed a single time. Whole-study findings and limits: Among TCR beta chains, those listed as cytomegalovirus-associated numbered around 160.

Sequences were obtained from PBMCs. The rearrangement uses TRBV15 and TRBJ2-7; the D gene is possibly TRBD2 (6 bases). The source is a woman aged 35 to 49 in good health and CMV-seropositive. The CDR3 DNA reads TGTGCCACCAGCAGCCGCAATGGGGGGACTCCTCCCTACGAGCAGTACTTC. Translated: CATSSRNGGTPPYEQYF.